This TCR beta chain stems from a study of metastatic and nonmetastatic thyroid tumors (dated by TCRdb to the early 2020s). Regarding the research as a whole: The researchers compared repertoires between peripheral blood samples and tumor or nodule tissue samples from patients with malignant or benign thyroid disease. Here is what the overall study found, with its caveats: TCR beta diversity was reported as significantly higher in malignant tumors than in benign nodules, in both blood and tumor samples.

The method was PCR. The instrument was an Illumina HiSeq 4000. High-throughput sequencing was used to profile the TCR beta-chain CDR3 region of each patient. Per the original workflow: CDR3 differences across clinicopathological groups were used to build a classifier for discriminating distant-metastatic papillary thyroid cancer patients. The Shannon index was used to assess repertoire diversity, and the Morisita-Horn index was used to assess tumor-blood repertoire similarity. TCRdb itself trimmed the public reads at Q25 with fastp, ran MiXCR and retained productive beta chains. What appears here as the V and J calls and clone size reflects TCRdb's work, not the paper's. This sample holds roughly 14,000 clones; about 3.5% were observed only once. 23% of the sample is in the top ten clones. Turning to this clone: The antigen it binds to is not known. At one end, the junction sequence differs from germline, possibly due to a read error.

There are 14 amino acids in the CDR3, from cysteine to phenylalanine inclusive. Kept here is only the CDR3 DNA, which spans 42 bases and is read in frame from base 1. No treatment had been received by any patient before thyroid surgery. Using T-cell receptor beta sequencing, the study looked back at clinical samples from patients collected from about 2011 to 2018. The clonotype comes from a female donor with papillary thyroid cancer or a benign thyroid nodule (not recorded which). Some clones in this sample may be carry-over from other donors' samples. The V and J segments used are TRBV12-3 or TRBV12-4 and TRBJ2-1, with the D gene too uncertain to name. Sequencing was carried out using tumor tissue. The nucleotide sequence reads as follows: TGTGCCAGCACTTTAGCTCCGTTGAACAATGAGCAGTTCTTC. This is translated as CASTLAPLNNEQFF.